This is a list of T cell receptor beta chains from one sample in a study of cytomegalovirus exposure and HLA in healthy donors. Repertoires were generated with immunoSEQ multiplex PCR, while TCRdb's copy carries only in-frame clones and drops some. The table includes some 100,000 clones, roughly 80% detected once. Specimen: PBMCs. Every receptor here comes from a man aged 40-55 years in good health and CMV-seronegative. Each CDR3 is given with its conserved first and last residue. D genes are given only for firm matches. Clone size appears in some rows only: once, few, many, or a class for an expanded clone.

v_call: TRBV19; d_call: TRBD2; clone_size: NA; j_call: TRBJ2-3; cdr3_aa: CASSSGPGGRAQYF; cdr3_nt: TGTGCCAGTAGTAGCGGCCCGGGAGGGAGGGCGCAGTATTTT
v_call: TRBV20-1; d_call: NA; clone_size: NA; j_call: TRBJ1-1; cdr3_aa: CSARQDEAFF; cdr3_nt: TGCAGTGCCCGACAGGATGAAGCTTTCTTT
v_call: TRBV6-1; d_call: TRBD1; clone_size: NA; j_call: TRBJ2-7; cdr3_aa: CASSEGDRGDEQYF; cdr3_nt: TGTGCCAGCAGTGAAGGCGACAGGGGGGACGAGCAGTACTTC
v_call: TRBV14; d_call: TRBD2; clone_size: NA; j_call: TRBJ2-7; cdr3_aa: CASSQDFIDLASGGTYEQYF; cdr3_nt: TGTGCCAGCAGCCAAGACTTTATAGACTTGGCTAGCGGGGGAACCTACGAGCAGTACTTC
v_call: TRBV15; d_call: TRBD2; clone_size: once; j_call: TRBJ2-1; cdr3_aa: CATSLVRTSGRNEQFF; cdr3_nt: TGTGCCACCAGCCTGGTCCGGACTAGCGGGAGAAATGAGCAGTTCTTC
v_call: TRBV7-9; d_call: NA; clone_size: NA; j_call: TRBJ1-2; cdr3_aa: CSSSSIRGSGYGYTF; cdr3_nt: TGTTCCAGCAGCTCAATACGAGGTAGCGGCTATGGCTACACCTTC
v_call: TRBV5-1; d_call: TRBD2; clone_size: NA; j_call: TRBJ2-3; cdr3_aa: CASSLAGTSGDTQYF; cdr3_nt: TGCGCCAGCAGCTTGGCCGGGACTAGCGGAGATACGCAGTATTTT
v_call: TRBV28; d_call: NA; clone_size: NA; j_call: TRBJ1-3; cdr3_aa: CASSWGGSGNTIYF; cdr3_nt: TGTGCCAGCAGTTGGGGGGGCTCTGGAAACACCATATATTTT
v_call: TRBV5-1; d_call: NA; clone_size: NA; j_call: TRBJ1-1; cdr3_aa: CASSSDQGTEAFF; cdr3_nt: TGCGCCAGCAGCTCGGATCAGGGCACTGAAGCTTTCTTT
v_call: TRBV11-3; d_call: NA; clone_size: NA; j_call: TRBJ2-2; cdr3_aa: CASSLRANTGELFF; cdr3_nt: TGTGCCAGCAGCTTAAGAGCGAACACCGGGGAGCTGTTTTTT
v_call: TRBV5-8; d_call: NA; clone_size: NA; j_call: TRBJ1-4; cdr3_aa: CASRMQINEKLFF; cdr3_nt: TGTGCCAGCAGGATGCAGATTAATGAAAAACTGTTTTTT
v_call: TRBV19; d_call: NA; clone_size: NA; j_call: TRBJ2-7; cdr3_aa: CASSPGQYEQYF; cdr3_nt: TGTGCCAGTAGTCCCGGACAGTACGAGCAGTACTTC
v_call: TRBV18; d_call: TRBD1; clone_size: NA; j_call: TRBJ2-3; cdr3_aa: CASSPPMLTGVTDTQYF; cdr3_nt: TGTGCCAGCTCACCACCGATGCTGACAGGGGTAACAGATACGCAGTATTTT
v_call: TRBV7-2; d_call: NA; clone_size: NA; j_call: TRBJ1-2; cdr3_aa: CASSEAGAGYTF; cdr3_nt: TGTGCCAGCAGCGAGGCCGGAGCTGGCTACACCTTC
v_call: TRBV25-1; d_call: TRBD1; clone_size: NA; j_call: TRBJ1-1; cdr3_aa: CASSEYTGGVTEAFF; cdr3_nt: TGTGCCAGCAGTGAATATACAGGGGGGGTCACTGAAGCTTTCTTT
v_call: TRBV2; d_call: NA; clone_size: NA; j_call: TRBJ2-5; cdr3_aa: CASSALGLQETQYF; cdr3_nt: TGTGCCAGCAGTGCCCTTGGGCTCCAAGAGACCCAGTACTTC
v_call: TRBV19; d_call: TRBD1; clone_size: NA; j_call: TRBJ2-6; cdr3_aa: CASSRGQGVVTSGANVLTF; cdr3_nt: TGTGCCAGTAGTCGGGGACAGGGCGTCGTTACCTCTGGGGCCAACGTCCTGACTTTC
v_call: TRBV9; d_call: NA; clone_size: NA; j_call: TRBJ1-1; cdr3_aa: CASSQGGRGINTEAFF; cdr3_nt: TGTGCCAGCAGCCAAGGGGGGCGGGGGATAAACACTGAAGCTTTCTTT
v_call: TRBV6-1; d_call: NA; clone_size: few; j_call: TRBJ1-2; cdr3_aa: CASSSLQALYGYTF; cdr3_nt: TGTGCCAGCAGTTCCCTACAGGCACTCTATGGCTACACCTTC
v_call: TRBV18; d_call: NA; clone_size: NA; j_call: TRBJ2-7; cdr3_aa: CASSLATYEQYF; cdr3_nt: TGTGCCAGCTCACTCGCTACCTACGAGCAGTACTTC
v_call: TRBV4-1; d_call: NA; clone_size: NA; j_call: TRBJ1-5; cdr3_aa: CASSQDSGRNYQPQHF; cdr3_nt: TGCGCCAGCAGCCAAGATTCAGGCCGGAATTATCAGCCCCAGCATTTT
v_call: TRBV28; d_call: TRBD1; clone_size: NA; j_call: TRBJ1-5; cdr3_aa: CASSRDRNQPQHF; cdr3_nt: TGTGCCAGCAGTCGGGACAGAAATCAGCCCCAGCATTTT
v_call: TRBV28; d_call: TRBD2; clone_size: NA; j_call: TRBJ2-2; cdr3_aa: CASSLGGITGELFF; cdr3_nt: TGTGCCAGCAGTTTGGGAGGGATCACCGGGGAGCTGTTTTTT
v_call: TRBV5-1; d_call: TRBD2; clone_size: NA; j_call: TRBJ2-1; cdr3_aa: CASSLLAGGINNEQFF; cdr3_nt: TGCGCCAGCAGCTTGCTCGCGGGGGGAATCAACAATGAGCAGTTCTTC